This TCR beta chain was obtained from a study of cytomegalovirus exposure and HLA in healthy donors. Study-level information: One earlier analysis, a look at approximately 190 million T cells, found 100 million to 130 million unique TCR beta sequences. Study-wide findings and caveats: A further, later analysis showed that HLA-associated TCR beta chains (compared with equally common others) were more clonally expanded. It was 160 or so TCR beta chains that were listed as cytomegalovirus-associated.

A multiplex PCR was run with 60 Vbeta primers and 13 Jbeta primers. Libraries were prepared by immunoSEQ multiplex PCR; TCRdb keeps only in-frame clonotypes and omits some of them. The table includes about 130,000 clones, around 70% detected once. About this clone itself: Antigen: not known.

Germline V lookup: CDR1 GTSNPN, CDR2 SVGIG (reference sequence). The length of the CDR3 is 11 residues. The V gene lost 2 bases and the J gene lost 13 bases, with 14 bases spanning the gap. The sequencing sample was made of PBMCs. The source of this sequence is a woman in her thirties or forties in good health and CMV-seropositive. This chain links TRBV30 with TRBJ2-5; D is uncertain. CDR3 region: CAWSPTRDLYF. The CDR3 DNA follows: TGTGCCTGGAGTCCGACACGAGACCTGTACTTC.